The 13 T cell receptor beta chains presented below share a single source sample, sequenced in a study of spatial heterogeneity in lung cancer. Each CDR3 protein gets one entry after TCRdb re-called the 5' RACE reads with MiXCR. The data hold roughly 48,000 distinct CDR3 sequences, with around 5.2% observed a single time. Time point indicated: sample taken at primary tumor resection. The material was PBMCs, obtained at surgery. All receptors derive from a male donor with early-stage non-small cell lung cancer.

Ten or more counts support this clonotype. The chain uses TRBV10-1 and TRBJ2-1, with 7 bases lining up with TRBD1. Germline trimming cut 0 bases from V and 2 bases from J; bases unmatched to any gene: 4. The germline CDR1 and CDR2 sequences are WNHNN and SYGVQD (reference sequence). The CDR3 extends over 16 amino acids. CDR3 sequence reads: CASSESTGPTYNEQFF. Written as DNA, the CDR3 is TGCGCCAGCAGTGAGTCGACAGGGCCAACCTACAATGAGCAGTTCTTC.

The chain uses TRBV7-2 and TRBJ2-7, with 7 nucleotides matching TRBD2. The trim removed 3 bases at V and 2 bases at J, leaving 7 bases unmatched. The CDR3 spans 15 residues. Germline values: CDR1 SGHTA, CDR2 FQGNSA. CDR3 DNA: TGTGCCAGCAGCTTGGCTAGCGGATTCACCTACGAGCAGTACTTC. This codes for CASSLASGFTYEQYF.

This clonotype was seen repeatedly, ten times or more. The chain links TRBV12-3 or TRBV12-4 to TRBJ1-3, with D unresolved. The CDR3 runs to 16 residues. Trimming took off 3 bases at V and 7 bases at J, with 19 bases between the two ends. The CDR3 nucleotides read TGTGCCAGCAGTTTTAGACCCGACCCACCTAAGAACACCATATATTTT. Protein: CASSFRPDPPKNTIYF.

This clonotype was seen at least ten times. V usage is TRBV9 and J usage is TRBJ1-4; D might be TRBD1 (5 bases). Deletions cut 0 bases from V and 5 bases from J, with 11 bases between. Per germline, CDR1 SGDLS and CDR2 YYNGEE. The CDR3 covers 15 residues. In DNA form, the CDR3 reads TGTGCCAGCAGCGTAGACGGGACCCCAAATGAAAAACTGTTTTTT. Residues: CASSVDGTPNEKLFF.

This clonotype has at least ten counts. The gene calls are TRBV6-6 and TRBJ2-3; D is possibly TRBD1 (5 bases). V lost 2 bases and J lost 3, with 6 bases in between. Germline loops: CDR1 MNHNY, CDR2 SVGAGI (reference sequence). The CDR3 is 13 residues long. CDR3 amino acids: CASSYPGTDTQYF. The DNA of the CDR3 is TGTGCCAGCAGTTACCCAGGGACAGATACGCAGTATTTT.

This clonotype was counted ten times or more. The V call is TRBV5-1, the J call TRBJ2-3, with D maybe TRBD2 (6 bases). Germline assignment: CDR1 SGHRS and CDR2 YFSETQ. Between the trimmed V and J ends, which lost 4 bases and 4 bases, there was a span of 16 bases. This CDR3 is 15 amino acids long. CDR3 DNA sequence: TGCGCCAGCAGCGTCGGTGACGGGAGCGCAGATACGCAGTATTTT. This translates into CASSVGDGSADTQYF.

The V and J genes are TRBV5-1 and TRBJ1-2; a possible D gene is TRBD1 (5 bases). CDR3 length: 14 residues. V was pared by 0 bases and J by 4 bases, with 10 bases between. Per germline, CDR1 SGHRS and CDR2 YFSETQ. CDR3 coding DNA: TGCGCCAGCAGCTTGGGAGACAGTGCCTATGGCTACACCTTC. Translation gives CASSLGDSAYGYTF.

The V call is TRBV5-1, the J call TRBJ2-3; D may be TRBD2 (7 bases). From germline, CDR1 is SGHRS and CDR2 YFSETQ. V lost 2 bases, J lost 5 bases, and 15 bases lay in between. CDR3 length: 15 residues. In nucleotides, the CDR3 is TGCGCCAGCAGCTTCTCTGGCGGGGGCCAAGATACGCAGTATTTT. It is translated as CASSFSGGGQDTQYF.

This clonotype was seen at least ten times. The rearrangement uses TRBV7-9 and TRBJ2-2; D perhaps matches TRBD1 (6 bases). The CDR3 extends over 15 amino acids. CDR1 is SEHNR, CDR2 FQNEAQ, per germline (reference sequence). The V and J ends lost 2 bases and 4 bases respectively, with 11 bases between them. CDR3 protein: CASSLTGHSTGELFF. The CDR3 DNA reads TGTGCCAGCAGCTTAACGGGACACAGCACCGGGGAGCTGTTTTTT.

This clonotype was recorded at least ten times. The V and J genes are TRBV7-9 and TRBJ2-4, with 8 bases lining up with TRBD2. Germline CDR1 SEHNR, CDR2 FQNEAQ (reference sequence). V shed 4 bases and J 8 bases; nucleotides not matched to a gene: 10. This CDR3 spans 15 amino acids. CDR3 sequence: CASSYGPGGPDIQYF. The DNA for the CDR3 is TGTGCCAGCAGCTACGGACCGGGAGGGCCAGACATTCAGTACTTC.

Ten or more counts support this clonotype. This chain joins TRBV20-1 and TRBJ2-7; 11 bases agree with TRBD2. The germline V gene encodes CDR1 DFQATT and CDR2 SNEGSKA (reference sequence). The CDR3 consists of 15 residues. The junction had 4 bases not matched to a gene; V was cut back by 1 base and J by 2 bases. CDR3 bases: TGCAGTGCTAGAGCGCGGGGACTAGCGGCCTACGAGCAGTACTTC. The encoded protein is CSARARGLAAYEQYF.

This clonotype was recorded many times. CDR3 sequence: CASSLSGRTEAFF. The CDR3 bases are TGTGCCAGCAGCTTATCAGGGAGGACTGAAGCTTTCTTT. The chain employs TRBV7-9 and TRBJ1-1; perhaps TRBD1 as D (5 bases). In germline, CDR1 is SEHNR, CDR2 FQNEAQ (reference sequence). V was clipped by 2 bases and J by 5 bases, with 9 bases between them. The length of the CDR3 is 13 residues.

This clonotype was recorded at least ten times. The V call is TRBV6-6, the J call TRBJ2-7; D may be TRBD2 (7 bases). Trimming left V 5 bases short and J 2 bases short, with 16 bases between. Germline CDR1 reads MNHNY; CDR2 reads SVGAGI (reference sequence). This CDR3 comprises 15 residues. The CDR3 nucleotides read TGTGCCAGCAGTCCGGGGGGCGCCGTGACCTACGAGCAGTACTTC. Translation gives CASSPGGAVTYEQYF.